One T cell receptor beta chain is described in this entry. The sample is drawn from a study of blood T cell repertoires in COVID-19. Across the study: T cells, B-cell-depleted T cells, or PBMCs provided the cDNA or gDNA that served as material.

The assay was immunoSEQ multiplex PCR, and TCRdb's table has in-frame clones only and misses some. The data hold about 120,000 clones, with approximately 90% observed a single time. The receptor was derived from a human donor in a cohort sampled during active COVID-19. The sequenced sample was peripheral blood.

CDR3 DNA: TGTGCCAGCAGTTTTGGTGGCTCCGAGGGGGTTTCACCCCTCCACTTT. It specifies CASSFGGSEGVSPLHF. This rearrangement joins TRBV27 to TRBJ1-6; D is possibly TRBD1 (6 bases). Per germline, CDR1 MNHEY and CDR2 SMNVEV (reference sequence). This CDR3 contains 16 residues. Trimming removed 3 bases at V and 9 bases at J, with 18 bases between.